This T cell receptor (beta chain) originates from a study of long-term antiretroviral therapy in people with HIV. immunoSEQ v3.0 was run at survey level. TCRdb's table, derived via immunoSEQ multiplex PCR, lists solely in-frame clones and lacks some. The sample has 24,000 or so clones; roughly 83% are singletons. CDR3 length: 12 residues. Germline lookup yields CDR1 SGHRS and CDR2 YFSETQ. The ends were cut back, 0 bases at V and 6 bases at J, with 4 bases in the middle. This clonotype was sampled from a man aged 30 to 39 with HIV. The chain uses TRBV5-1 and TRBJ2-1; D unclear. Source: unsorted PBMCs, taken around 4.3 years after starting antiretroviral therapy. The CDR3 coding sequence is TGCGCCAGCAGCTTGGGCCTCAATGAGCAGTTCTTC. It specifies CASSLGLNEQFF.